The entry that follows covers one TCR beta chain sequence. This clonotype was detected a few times. Its antigen target is currently unknown. The record has no base qualities; no much larger clone is one base away. The sample belongs to a study of blood T cells in healthy people across ages (dated by TCRdb to about 2015). About the full investigation: In model experiments, roughly one uniquely barcoded TCR beta cDNA molecule per two T cells was captured by template switching. Using deep sequencing normalized with unique cDNA molecular identifiers, the study measured how TCR beta repertoire diversity changes with age. The donors were split into four age groups: young (average 16 years), middle-aged (roughly 39), aged (about 62) and long-lived (approximately 80). For two donors (one aged 18 to 30 and one aged 80 or older), the study analyzed two additional independent replicas of 1 million unique cDNA reads from the same blood draw. Findings and caveats that apply to the study as a whole: Conclusive comparison of naive and antigen-experienced compartments was prevented by the profiling of bulk unsorted PBMCs. A strong correlation was found between observed TCR beta diversity and the percentage of naive T cells measured by flow cytometry. Observed TCR beta diversity per million T cells fell roughly linearly with age, and a significant reduction was already apparent by age around 40. Because donor CMV infection status was unknown, age-related changes in expanded clonotypes were potentially confounded. Compared with the aged group, more naive CD4+ T cells, fewer expanded clones and increased TCR diversity were shown by the long-lived group, suggesting age selection. Estimates of total diversity based on one million sequenced T cells were considered lower bounds and underestimates.

Systemically healthy Caucasian individuals from Russia, some 38 in total and aged roughly 6 to 100 years, were included as donors. Around 10 milliliters of peripheral blood were drawn from each donor into EDTA-treated Vacutainer tubes. PBMCs were isolated by Ficoll-Paque density-gradient centrifugation, with at least 7 million obtained per sample. Total RNA was extracted from PBMCs with Trizol reagent, with at least 6 micrograms obtained per sample. For every donor, an aliquot of PBMCs went through flow cytometry to measure the percentages of naive CD45RAhigh/CD27high T cells. Library construction relied on 5' RACE. Instrument used: Illumina HiSeq 2500. A second PCR of about 6 to 11 cycles was performed with a sample-barcoded 5' primer and a J-beta primer mix. Each TCR beta cDNA molecule received a unique molecular identifier from a template-switch 5' adaptor carrying 12 random nucleotides. Each sample yielded at least 2.5 million CDR3-containing paired-end reads. All of the RNA was converted into first-strand cDNA using the Mint cDNA synthesis kit, with a TRBC-specific oligonucleotide serving as the primer. Following uracil-DNA glycosylase treatment, all cDNA underwent a first 18-cycle PCR with the universal primers M1SS and BC2_uni_R. On the authors' methods: For normalization, 1 million high-quality reads, each with a distinct molecular identifier, were randomly selected from each sample. Reads with shared molecular identifiers were discarded instead of being binned into consensus sequences. CDR3 identification, clonotype clustering and error correction used MiTCR with a Q25 quality threshold and the strictest error-elimination algorithm. A nonparametric unseen species model using Euler transformation provided a lower-bound estimate of total TCR beta diversity. The public reads were reprocessed in TCRdb via fastp at Q25 and MiXCR, keeping in-frame beta chains. Merged by CDR3 protein, the rows form single entries marked with the most common genes and DNA. The V and J calls follow TCRdb's processing rather than the paper's. A total of 1 million or so distinct CDR3 sequences appear in this sample, about 23% of them only once. Together, the top ten hold 0.65% to 0.95% of the sample.

The germline ends are 16 bases apart after V is trimmed by 5 bases and J by 3 bases. From cysteine to phenylalanine, the CDR3 is 15 amino acids long. Just the 45-base CDR3 DNA is kept, in frame starting at base 1. The germline V gene (reference sequence) provides CDR1 MNHNY and CDR2 SVGAGI. Separately, the same data were catalogued under a study of T cells of mothers and their children. Drawing on the second study: Nine systemically healthy Caucasian individuals, comprising three mothers and their six children, were included as donors. cDNA synthesis consumed the entire amount of extracted RNA, loaded at about 1.5 ug RNA in each 15 ul reaction. In the second PCR, sample barcodes and 2-4 random nucleotides were introduced via the M1S primer. Over 8 million TCR beta CDR3 reads came from each mother, compared with 3.3 million or so reads from each child. Thymic selection similarly shapes TCR recombination output in related and unrelated pairs, with minor effect from inherited differences. Related mother-child pairs always showed normalized repertoire overlap that was slightly higher than in unrelated mother-child pairs, though the difference was never significant. No persistent microchimeric T cell clones were found, with a detection sensitivity of approximately 100 clones per million clonotypes. To look for features that set related mother-child pairs apart from unrelated individuals, the researchers ran deep NGS to compare the TCR beta repertoires of mothers and children. Mothers averaged approximately 40 +/- 4 years of age and children averaged roughly 11 +/- 4 years. After adapter ligation with NEBNext reagents, the libraries were sequenced on Illumina HiSeq 2000 with 100+100 nt paired-end reads. To avoid cross-contamination, the mother libraries and the child libraries were prepared a month apart and sequenced in separate runs. For each donor, between about 450,000 and 2,300,000 distinct TCR beta clonotypes were identified. Naive TCR beta clonotypes were estimated from low-frequency clonotypes matched to each donor's FACS-determined naive share, without sorting.

The sequence came from a girl aged 2 to 10 in good health. Recombination linked TRBV6-6 to TRBJ2-5; no D segment can be confidently identified. Material for sequencing was blood. The CDR3 region has the sequence CASSPEPDYKETQYF. The nucleotide sequence reads as follows: TGTGCCAGCAGTCCTGAACCAGATTACAAAGAGACCCAGTACTTC.